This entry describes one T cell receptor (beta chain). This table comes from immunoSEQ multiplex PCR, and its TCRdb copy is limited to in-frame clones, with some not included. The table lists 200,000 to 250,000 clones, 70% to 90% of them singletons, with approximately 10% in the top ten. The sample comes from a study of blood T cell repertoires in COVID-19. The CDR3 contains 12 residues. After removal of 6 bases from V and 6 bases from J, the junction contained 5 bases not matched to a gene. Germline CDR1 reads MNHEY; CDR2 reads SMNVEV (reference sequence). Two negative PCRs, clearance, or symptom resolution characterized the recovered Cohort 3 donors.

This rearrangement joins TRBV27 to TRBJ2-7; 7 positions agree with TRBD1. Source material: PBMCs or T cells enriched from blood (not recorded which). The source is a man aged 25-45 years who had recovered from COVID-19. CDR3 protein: CASRRTGFEQYF. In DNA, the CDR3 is TGTGCCAGCAGACGGACAGGTTTCGAGCAGTACTTC.